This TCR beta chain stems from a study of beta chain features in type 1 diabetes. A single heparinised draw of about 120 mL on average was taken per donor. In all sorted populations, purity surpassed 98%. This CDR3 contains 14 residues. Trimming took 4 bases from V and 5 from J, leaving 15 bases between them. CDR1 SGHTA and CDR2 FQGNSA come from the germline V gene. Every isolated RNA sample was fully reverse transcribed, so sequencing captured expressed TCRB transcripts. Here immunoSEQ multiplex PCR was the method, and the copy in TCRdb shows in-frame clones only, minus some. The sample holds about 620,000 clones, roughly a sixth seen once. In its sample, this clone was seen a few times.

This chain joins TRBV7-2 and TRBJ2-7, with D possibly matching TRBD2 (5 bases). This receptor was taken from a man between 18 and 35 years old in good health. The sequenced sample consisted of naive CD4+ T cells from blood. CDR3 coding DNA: TGTGCCAGCAGCTCCGGGCGGGCGCGGGACGAGCAGTACTTC. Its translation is CASSSGRARDEQYF.